This TCR beta chain originates from a study of shared clonotypes between healthy human individuals. Germline CDR1 SGHVS, CDR2 FQNEAQ. The CDR3 is 13 residues long. The V gene end was trimmed by 7 bases and the J gene end by 7 bases; junction bases not matched to a gene: 9. Repertoires were generated with immunoSEQ multiplex PCR, while TCRdb's copy carries only in-frame clones and drops some. The data show about half a million clones, 70% to 80% seen once. This clone was seen only a few times. The TCR originated in a woman aged 35 to 49 in good health. Some clones in this sample may be carry-over from other donors' samples. The sample taken for sequencing was PBMCs. This sequence joins TRBV7-8 and TRBJ1-2; 7 bases map to TRBD1. CDR3 sequence reads: CASNRQGEGGYTF. The CDR3 DNA reads as TGTGCCAGCAACCGACAGGGAGAGGGTGGCTACACCTTC.